The entry that follows covers one TCR beta chain sequence. This record comes from a study of blood T cell repertoires in COVID-19. Study background: PBMCs, B-cell-depleted T cells, or T cells provided the cDNA or gDNA that made up the material.

V lost 0 bases and J lost 8; bases outside the gene matches: 2. From germline, CDR1 is LNHNV and CDR2 YYDKDF (reference sequence). CDR3 length equals 13 residues. Method: immunoSEQ multiplex PCR; TCRdb's copy keeps in-frame clones and lacks some. The repertoire includes roughly 150,000 clones, approximately 80% of them detected once, and 3.4% sits in the top ten. The sample comprised PBMCs or T cells enriched from blood (not recorded which). The sequence was collected from a woman aged 55-70 years who had recovered from COVID-19. The chain joins TRBV15 to TRBJ1-2; 8 bases line up with TRBD1. The chain's CDR3 is CATSRDRGLGYTF. In nucleotides, the CDR3 is TGTGCCACCAGCAGAGACAGGGGGCTCGGCTACACCTTC.